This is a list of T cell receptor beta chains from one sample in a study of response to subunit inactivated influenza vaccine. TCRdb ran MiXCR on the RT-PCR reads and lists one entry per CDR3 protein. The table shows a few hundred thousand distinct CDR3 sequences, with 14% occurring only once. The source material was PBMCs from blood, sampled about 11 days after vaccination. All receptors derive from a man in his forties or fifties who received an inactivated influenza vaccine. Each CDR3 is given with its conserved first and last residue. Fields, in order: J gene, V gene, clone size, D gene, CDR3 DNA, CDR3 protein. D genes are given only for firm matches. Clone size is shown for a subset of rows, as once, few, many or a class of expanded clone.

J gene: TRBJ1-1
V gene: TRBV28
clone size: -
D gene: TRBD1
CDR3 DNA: TGTGCCAGCAGGGCAGGGGGCGCAGGGACTGAAGCTTTCTTT
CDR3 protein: CASRAGGAGTEAFF

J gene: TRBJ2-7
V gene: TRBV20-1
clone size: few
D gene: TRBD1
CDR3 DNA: TGCAGTGCCTCATTACAGGGGTACGAGCAGTACTTC
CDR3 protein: CSASLQGYEQYF

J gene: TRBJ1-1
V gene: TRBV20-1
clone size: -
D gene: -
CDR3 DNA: TGCAGTGCCCTAAGGGTTCCCGCAAACACTGAAGCTTTCTTT
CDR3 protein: CSALRVPANTEAFF

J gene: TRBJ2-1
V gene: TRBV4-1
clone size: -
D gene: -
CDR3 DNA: TGCGCCAGCAGCCTTAAGCATTACCTGTACAATGAGCAGTTCTTC
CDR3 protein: CASSLKHYLYNEQFF

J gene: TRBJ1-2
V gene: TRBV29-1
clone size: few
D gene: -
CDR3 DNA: TGCAGCGTTGGCGGCAACTATGGCTACACCTTC
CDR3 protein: CSVGGNYGYTF

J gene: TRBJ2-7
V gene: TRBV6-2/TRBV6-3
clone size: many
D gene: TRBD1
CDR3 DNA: TGTGCCAGCAGTTACGTTTGGACAGGGTTCAACGAGCAGTACTTC
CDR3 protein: CASSYVWTGFNEQYF

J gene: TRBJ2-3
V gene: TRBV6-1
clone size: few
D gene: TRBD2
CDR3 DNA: TGTGCCAGCACTATTAGGAGCGGGGCCTCTAGCACAGATACGCAGTATTTT
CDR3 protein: CASTIRSGASSTDTQYF

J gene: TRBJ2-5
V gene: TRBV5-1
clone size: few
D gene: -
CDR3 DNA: TGCGCCAGCACCCAGCAAGAGACCCAGTACTTC
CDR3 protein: CASTQQETQYF

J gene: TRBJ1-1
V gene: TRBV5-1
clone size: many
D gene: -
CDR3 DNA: TGCGCCAGCAGCAGCCGGGGGGGGATGAACACTGAAGCTTTCTTT
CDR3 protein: CASSSRGGMNTEAFF

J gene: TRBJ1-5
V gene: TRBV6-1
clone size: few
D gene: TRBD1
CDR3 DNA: TGTGCCAGCAGTCAACAGGGGGGAAGCAATCAGCCCCAGCATTTT
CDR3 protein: CASSQQGGSNQPQHF

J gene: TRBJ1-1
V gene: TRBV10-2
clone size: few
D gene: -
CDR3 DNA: TGCGCCAGCAGTGGACAGATCATGAACACTGAAGCTTTCTTT
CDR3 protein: CASSGQIMNTEAFF

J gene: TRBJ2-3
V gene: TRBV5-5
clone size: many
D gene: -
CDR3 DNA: TGTGCCAGCAAGGCCGATGCGGGTACGCAGTATTTT
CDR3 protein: CASKADAGTQYF

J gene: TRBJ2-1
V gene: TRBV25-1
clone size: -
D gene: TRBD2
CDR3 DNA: TGTGCCAGCAGTGATACCGGGACTAGCGGGGTAAAACTCTATGAGCAGTTCTTC
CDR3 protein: CASSDTGTSGVKLYEQFF

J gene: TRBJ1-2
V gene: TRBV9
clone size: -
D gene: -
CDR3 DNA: TGTGCCAGCAGCGTAGGAGGGGGGAACTATGGCTACACCTTC
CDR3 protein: CASSVGGGNYGYTF

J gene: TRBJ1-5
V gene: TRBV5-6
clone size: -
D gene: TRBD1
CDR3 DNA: TGTGCCAGCAGCTTACAGGGGGCAGCTCAGCCCCAGCATTTT
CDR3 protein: CASSLQGAAQPQHF

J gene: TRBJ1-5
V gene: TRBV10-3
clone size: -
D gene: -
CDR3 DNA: TGTGCCATCAGTCGGGACAAGAATCAGCCCCAGCATTTT
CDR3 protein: CAISRDKNQPQHF

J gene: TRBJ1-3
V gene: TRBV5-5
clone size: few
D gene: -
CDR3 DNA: TGTGCCAGCAGCTTGGTACAGGGTACCTCTGGAAACACCATATATTTT
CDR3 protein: CASSLVQGTSGNTIYF

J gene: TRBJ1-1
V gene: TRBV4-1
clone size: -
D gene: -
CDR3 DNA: TGCGCCAGCAGCCAAGAAGTGAGCCAGGTAAACACTGAAGCTTTCTTT
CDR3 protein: CASSQEVSQVNTEAFF

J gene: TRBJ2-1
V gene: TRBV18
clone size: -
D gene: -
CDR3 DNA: TGTGCCAGCTCACCATCCGACAGTGAGCAGTTCTTC
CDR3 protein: CASSPSDSEQFF

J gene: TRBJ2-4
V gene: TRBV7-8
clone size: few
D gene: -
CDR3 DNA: TGTGCCAGCAGCTTACCCAAAAGAATTGGGACAACGCAGGACATTCAGTACTTC
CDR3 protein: CASSLPKRIGTTQDIQYF

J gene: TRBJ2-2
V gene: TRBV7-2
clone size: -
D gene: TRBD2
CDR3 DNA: TGTGCCAGCAGCACTCGACTAGCCCCCGGGGAGCTGTTTTTT
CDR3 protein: CASSTRLAPGELFF

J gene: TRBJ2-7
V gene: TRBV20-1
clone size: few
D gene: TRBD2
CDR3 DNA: TGCAGTGCTAGGACTAGCCCTGTTTACGAGCAGTACTTC
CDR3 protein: CSARTSPVYEQYF

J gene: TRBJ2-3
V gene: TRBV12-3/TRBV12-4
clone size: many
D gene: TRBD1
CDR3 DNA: TGTGCCAGCAGTTTAGGACCGACGGGACAGGGAGTCTTGAGCACAGATACGCAGTATTTT
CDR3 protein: CASSLGPTGQGVLSTDTQYF

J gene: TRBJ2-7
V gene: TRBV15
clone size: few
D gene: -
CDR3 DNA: TGTGCCACCAGCAGAGATATAGCTTACGAGCAGTACTTC
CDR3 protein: CATSRDIAYEQYF

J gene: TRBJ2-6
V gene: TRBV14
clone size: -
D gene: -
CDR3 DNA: TGTGCCAGCAGCCAAGTACCCCCGGGCAATACACCCTCTGGGGCCAACGTCCTGACTTTC
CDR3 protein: CASSQVPPGNTPSGANVLTF

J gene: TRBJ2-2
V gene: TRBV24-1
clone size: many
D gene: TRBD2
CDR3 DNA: TGTGCCACCAGAGGACTAGGGGCCGGGGAGCTGTTTTTT
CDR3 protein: CATRGLGAGELFF

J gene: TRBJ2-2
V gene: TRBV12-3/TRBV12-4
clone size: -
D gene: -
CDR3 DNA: TGTGCCAGCAGTTTAGTTTACGGGAACACCGGGGAGCTGTTTTTT
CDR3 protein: CASSLVYGNTGELFF

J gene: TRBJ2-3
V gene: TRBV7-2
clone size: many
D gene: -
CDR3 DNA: TGTGCCAGCAGCTTAGGCGTCTTGGCGGAAACAGATACGCAGTATTTT
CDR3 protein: CASSLGVLAETDTQYF

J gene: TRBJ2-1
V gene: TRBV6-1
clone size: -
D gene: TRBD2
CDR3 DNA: TGTGCCAGCAGTCGACTAGCGGGGGGCCGCTCCTACAATGAGCAGTTCTTC
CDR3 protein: CASSRLAGGRSYNEQFF

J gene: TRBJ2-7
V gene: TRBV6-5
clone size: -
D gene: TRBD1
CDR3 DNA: TGTGCCAGCAGTTGGGACGCCGGGACAGAAACCGAGCAGTACTTC
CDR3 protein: CASSWDAGTETEQYF

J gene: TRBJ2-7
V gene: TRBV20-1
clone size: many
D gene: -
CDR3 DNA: TGCAGTGCCCGGTGGGCGGGGAGCACCTACGAGCAGTACTTC
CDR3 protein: CSARWAGSTYEQYF

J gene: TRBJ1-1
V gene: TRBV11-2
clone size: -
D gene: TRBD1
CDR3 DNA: TGTGCCAGCACGACACAGGGGGCATCCCACTCTAACACTGAAGCTTTCTTT
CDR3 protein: CASTTQGASHSNTEAFF

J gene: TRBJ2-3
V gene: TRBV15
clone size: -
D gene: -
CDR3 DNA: TGTGCCACCAGGGCGGCCTCTCACACAGATACGCAGTATTTT
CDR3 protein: CATRAASHTDTQYF

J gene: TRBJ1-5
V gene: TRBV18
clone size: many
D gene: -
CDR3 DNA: TGTGCCAGCTCACCAAGGGATAGCAATCAGCCCCAGCATTTT
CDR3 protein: CASSPRDSNQPQHF

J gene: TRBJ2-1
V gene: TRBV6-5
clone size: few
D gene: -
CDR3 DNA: TGTGCCAGCAGTTACTCGCATAGCGACTCCTACAATGAGCAGTTCTTC
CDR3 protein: CASSYSHSDSYNEQFF

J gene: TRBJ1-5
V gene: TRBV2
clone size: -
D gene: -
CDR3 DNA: TGTGCCAGCAGTGAAAGGGCAGTTGGTCAGCCCCAGCATTTT
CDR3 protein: CASSERAVGQPQHF

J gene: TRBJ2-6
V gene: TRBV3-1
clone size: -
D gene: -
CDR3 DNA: TGTGCCAGCAGCCATGCCTCTAGGGCCAACGTCCTGACTTTC
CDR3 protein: CASSHASRANVLTF

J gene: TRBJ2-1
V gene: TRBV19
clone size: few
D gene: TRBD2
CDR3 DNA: TGTGCCAGTAGTAAACGTCCCGGGACTAGCACCAATGAGCAGTTCTTC
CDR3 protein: CASSKRPGTSTNEQFF

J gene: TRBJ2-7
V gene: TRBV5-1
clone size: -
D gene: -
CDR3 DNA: TGCGCCAGCAGCTTACTGGACAACTACGAGCAGAACTTC
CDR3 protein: CASSLLDNYEQNF

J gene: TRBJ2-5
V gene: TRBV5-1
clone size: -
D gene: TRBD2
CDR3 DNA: TGCGCCAGCACCGCCTCACCTAGCGGGATACAGGAGACCCAGTACTTC
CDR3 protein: CASTASPSGIQETQYF

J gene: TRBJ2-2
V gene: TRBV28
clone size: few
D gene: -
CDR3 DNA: TGTGCCAGCAGCGTCCTGACAGCGGCCGGGGAGCTGTTTTTT
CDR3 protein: CASSVLTAAGELFF

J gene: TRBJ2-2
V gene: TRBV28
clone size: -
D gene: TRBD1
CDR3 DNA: TGTGCCAGCAGTCCAGCCCGGGACAGGGGCACCGGGGAGCTGTTTTTT
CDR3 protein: CASSPARDRGTGELFF

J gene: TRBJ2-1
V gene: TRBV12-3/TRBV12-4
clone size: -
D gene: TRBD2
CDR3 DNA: TGTGCCAGCAGTTTAGGCGGGGGGGCCTTTGAGCAGTTCTTC
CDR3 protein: CASSLGGGAFEQFF

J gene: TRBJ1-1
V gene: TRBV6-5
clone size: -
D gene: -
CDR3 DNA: TGTGCCAGCAGTTACTCTGGGGGAAAAGGAACTGAAGCTTTCTTT
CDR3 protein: CASSYSGGKGTEAFF

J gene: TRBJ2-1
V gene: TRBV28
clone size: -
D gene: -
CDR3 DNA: TGTGCCAGCAGCATGGTGTCCCTCTTCTCCTACAATGAGCAGTTCTTC
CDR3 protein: CASSMVSLFSYNEQFF

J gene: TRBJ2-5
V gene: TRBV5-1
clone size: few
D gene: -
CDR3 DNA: TGCGCCAGCAGCGCCGGGACCGCCTTATCCGAGACCCAGTACTTC
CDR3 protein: CASSAGTALSETQYF

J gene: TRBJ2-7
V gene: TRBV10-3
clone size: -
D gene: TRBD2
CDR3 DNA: TGTGCCATCAGTGATACTCTAGCGGAGAGCTCCTACGAGCAGTACTTC
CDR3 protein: CAISDTLAESSYEQYF

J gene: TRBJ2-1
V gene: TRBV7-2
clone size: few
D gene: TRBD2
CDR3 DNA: TGTGCCAGCAGAGATTGGGGACTAGCGGCTGGGGAGCAGTTCTTC
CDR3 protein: CASRDWGLAAGEQFF